The entry below describes one T cell receptor beta chain. This entry is derived from a study of beta chain features in type 1 diabetes. Naive, central memory, regulatory and stem cell-like memory cells within the CD4+ compartment were sorted using CD45RO/CCR7/CD25/CD127/CD95/CD27. From germline, CDR1 is SGHNT and CDR2 YYREEE (reference sequence). V shed 4 bases, J shed 7 bases, and the junction held 4 bases outside the gene matches. CDR3 length: 13 residues. The sequenced template was cDNA made from the entire isolated RNA. The protocol was immunoSEQ multiplex PCR, while the TCRdb copy is restricted to in-frame clones and leaves out a portion. The table has about 400,000 clones, roughly 12% seen once.

The clonotype comes from a man aged 18 to 30 in good health. The sequenced sample was naive CD4+ T cells from blood. The V and J genes are TRBV5-4 and TRBJ1-3, with 8 bases fitting TRBD1. The CDR3 reads CASSRQGFNTIYF. The CDR3 DNA is TGTGCCAGCAGCCGACAGGGGTTCAACACCATATATTTT.